This TCR beta chain was captured by sequencing in a study of blood T cell repertoires in COVID-19. Study-wide background: Donors in the United States, Italy and Spain gave samples during acute or convalescent COVID-19. T cells, B-cell-depleted T cells, or PBMCs supplied cDNA or gDNA.

Per the original methods: Amplification of reference gene primers was used by the study to estimate nucleated cell counts. Method: immunoSEQ multiplex PCR; TCRdb's copy keeps in-frame clones and lacks some. From that table come the V and J calls and clone size; the DNA was used to work out D and trimming. The table records more than 60,000 clones, less than 90% of them present only once. Source material: peripheral blood. The source of this sequence is a man over 45 with acute or convalescent COVID-19.

The CDR3 bases are TGTGCCAGCAGCCCAGGACAGGGAGAGACCCAGTACTTC. Residues: CASSPGQGETQYF. The chain has TRBV11-2 and TRBJ2-5, with 8 bases identical to TRBD1. The germline gives CDR1 SGHAT, CDR2 FQNNGV. V shed 5 bases, J shed 4 bases, and the junction held 3 bases outside the gene matches. This CDR3 spans 13 amino acids.